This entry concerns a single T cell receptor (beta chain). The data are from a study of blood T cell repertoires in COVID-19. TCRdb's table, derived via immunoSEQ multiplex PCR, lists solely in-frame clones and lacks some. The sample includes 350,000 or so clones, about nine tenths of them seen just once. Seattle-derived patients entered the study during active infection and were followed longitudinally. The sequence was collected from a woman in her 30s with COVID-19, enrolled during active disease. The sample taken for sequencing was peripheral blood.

The CDR3 here is CASTLSGNTIYF. The CDR3 nucleotides are TGTGCCAGCACTCTCTCTGGAAACACCATATATTTT. The V call is TRBV2, the J call TRBJ1-3, with D unresolved. CDR3 length equals 12 residues. The V end lost 7 bases, the J end lost 0 bases, and 4 bases lay between the germline ends. Looked up from germline, CDR1 is SNHLY and CDR2 is FYNNEI.